Reported below is one TCR beta chain. Its antigen is still unknown. Regarding time point: after dendritic cell vaccination, including at tumor progression/relapse. TCRdb's copy holds only in-frame clones and misses some; the assay was immunoSEQ multiplex PCR. The table shows fewer than 90,000 clones, with less than 90% occurring only once. Between the trimmed V and J ends, which lost 0 bases and 3 bases, there was a span of 8 bases. CDR1 and CDR2 (germline): SGHRS, YFSETQ. The length of the CDR3 is 14 residues. These data are taken from a study of glioma-infiltrating T cells after dendritic cell vaccination. The wider study: Dendritic cell vaccination trial patients had either newly diagnosed or recurrent glioblastoma. Treatment, given 2003 to 2012, was autologous tumor lysate-pulsed dendritic cell vaccination. Monocyte-derived dendritic cells, cultured 6 to 8 days with IL-4 and GM-CSF, were pulsed with autologous tumor lysate.

Study outcomes and limitations: No direct clonality-survival link was found; a diverse polyclonal response may matter.

This receptor was taken from a human donor with glioblastoma. The sample in question was blood, obtained after dendritic cell vaccination. This chain uses TRBV5-1 with TRBJ2-3; TRBD2 might be the D (6 bases). The CDR3 DNA reads TGCGCCAGCAGCTTGGGCGGGGAAACAGATACGCAGTATTTT. Protein sequence: CASSLGGETDTQYF.